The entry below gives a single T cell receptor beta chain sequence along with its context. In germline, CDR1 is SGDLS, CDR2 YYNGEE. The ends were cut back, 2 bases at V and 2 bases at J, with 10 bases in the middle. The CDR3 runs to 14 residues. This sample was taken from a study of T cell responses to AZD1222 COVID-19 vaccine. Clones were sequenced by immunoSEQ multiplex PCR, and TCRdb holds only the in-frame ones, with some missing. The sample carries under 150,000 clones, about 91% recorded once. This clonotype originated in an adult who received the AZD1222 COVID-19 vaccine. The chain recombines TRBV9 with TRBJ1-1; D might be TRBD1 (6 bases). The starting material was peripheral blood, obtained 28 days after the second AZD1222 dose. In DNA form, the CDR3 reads TGTGCCAGCAGCGTTCAACAGGGTAACACTGAAGCTTTCTTT. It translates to CASSVQQGNTEAFF.